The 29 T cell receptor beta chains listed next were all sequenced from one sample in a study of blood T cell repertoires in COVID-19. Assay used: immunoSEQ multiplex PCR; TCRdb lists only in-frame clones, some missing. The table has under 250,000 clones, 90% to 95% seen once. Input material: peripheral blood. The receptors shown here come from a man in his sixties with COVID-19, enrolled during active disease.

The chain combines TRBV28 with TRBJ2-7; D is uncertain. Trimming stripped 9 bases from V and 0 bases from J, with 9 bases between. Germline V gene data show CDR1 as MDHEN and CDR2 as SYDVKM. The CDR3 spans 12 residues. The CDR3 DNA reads TGTGCCAGTACTGTTGGCTCCTACGAGCAGTACTTC. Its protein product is CASTVGSYEQYF.

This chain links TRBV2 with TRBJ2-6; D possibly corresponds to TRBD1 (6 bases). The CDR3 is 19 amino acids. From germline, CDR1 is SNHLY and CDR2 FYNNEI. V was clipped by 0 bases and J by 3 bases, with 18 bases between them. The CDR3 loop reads CASSEARGRRGFGANVLTF. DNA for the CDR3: TGTGCCAGCAGTGAAGCGCGAGGGCGAAGGGGGTTTGGGGCCAACGTCCTGACTTTC.

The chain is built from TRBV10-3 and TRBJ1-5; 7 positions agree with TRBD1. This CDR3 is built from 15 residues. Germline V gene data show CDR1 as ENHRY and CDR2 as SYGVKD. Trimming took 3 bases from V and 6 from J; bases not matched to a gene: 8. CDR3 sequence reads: CAISDGGGAGQPQHF. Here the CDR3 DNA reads TGTGCCATCAGTGATGGAGGGGGCGCAGGTCAGCCCCAGCATTTT.

This chain's CDR3 is CASTLPRGASGNTIYF. Here the CDR3 DNA reads TGTGCCAGCACCTTGCCGCGGGGGGCATCTGGAAACACCATATATTTT. The gene calls are TRBV28 and TRBJ1-3; tentatively, D is TRBD1 (6 bases). V gave up 7 bases and J gave up 1 base, with 17 bases separating them. Germline CDR1 is MDHEN and CDR2 is SYDVKM. This CDR3 contains 16 residues. The full variable domain, completed using reference TRBV28 and TRBJ1-3, is DVKVTQSSRYLVKRTGEKVFLECVQDMDHENMFWYRQDPGLGLRLIYFSYDVKMKEKGDIPEGYSVSREKKERFSLILESASTNQTSMYLCASTLPRGASGNTIYFGEGSWLTVV.

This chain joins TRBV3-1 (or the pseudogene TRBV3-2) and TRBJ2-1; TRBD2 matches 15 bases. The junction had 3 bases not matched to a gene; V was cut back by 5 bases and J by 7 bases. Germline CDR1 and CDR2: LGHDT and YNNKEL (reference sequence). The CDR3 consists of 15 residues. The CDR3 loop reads CASSFGTSGRNEQFF. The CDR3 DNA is TGTGCCAGCAGCTTTGGGACTAGCGGGAGGAATGAGCAGTTCTTC.

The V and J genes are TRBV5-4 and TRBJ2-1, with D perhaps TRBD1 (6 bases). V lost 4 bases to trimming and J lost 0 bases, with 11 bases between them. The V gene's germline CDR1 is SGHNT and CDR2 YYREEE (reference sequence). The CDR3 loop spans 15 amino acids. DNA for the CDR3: TGTGCCAGCAGCCCCGGGACACCCTCCTACAATGAGCAGTTCTTC. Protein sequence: CASSPGTPSYNEQFF.

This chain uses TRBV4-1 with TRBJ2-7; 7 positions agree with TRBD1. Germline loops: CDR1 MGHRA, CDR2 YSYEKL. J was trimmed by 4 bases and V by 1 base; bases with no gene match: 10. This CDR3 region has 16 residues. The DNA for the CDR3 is TGCGCCAGCAGCCAAGGGGCCTCGACAGGGTCGTACGAGCAGTACTTC. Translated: CASSQGASTGSYEQYF.

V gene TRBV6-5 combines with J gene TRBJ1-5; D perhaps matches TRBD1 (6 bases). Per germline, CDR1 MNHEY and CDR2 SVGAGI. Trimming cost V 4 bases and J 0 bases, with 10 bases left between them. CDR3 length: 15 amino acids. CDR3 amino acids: CASSWGRNSNQPQHF. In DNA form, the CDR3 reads TGTGCCAGCAGTTGGGGGCGGAATAGCAATCAGCCCCAGCATTTT.

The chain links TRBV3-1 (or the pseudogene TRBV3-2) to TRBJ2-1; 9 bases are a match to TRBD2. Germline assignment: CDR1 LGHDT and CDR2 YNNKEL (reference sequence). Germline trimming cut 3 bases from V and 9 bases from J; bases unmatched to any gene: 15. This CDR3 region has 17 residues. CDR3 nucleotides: TGTGCCAGCAGCCATAATAGCGGGAGTCGGGAGGTCAGTGAGCAGTTCTTC. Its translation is CASSHNSGSREVSEQFF.

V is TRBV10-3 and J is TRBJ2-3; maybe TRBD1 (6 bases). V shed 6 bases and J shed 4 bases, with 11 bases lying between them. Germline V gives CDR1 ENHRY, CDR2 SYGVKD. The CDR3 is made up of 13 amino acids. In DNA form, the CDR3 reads TGTGCCATCAGATCGGACAGCCCAGATACGCAGTATTTT. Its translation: CAIRSDSPDTQYF.

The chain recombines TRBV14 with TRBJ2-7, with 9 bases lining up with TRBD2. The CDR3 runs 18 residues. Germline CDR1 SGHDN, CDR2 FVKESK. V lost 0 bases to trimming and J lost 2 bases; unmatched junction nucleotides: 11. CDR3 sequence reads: CASSQEYSLAGGPYEQYF. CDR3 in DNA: TGTGCCAGCAGCCAAGAATATAGCCTGGCGGGGGGGCCCTACGAGCAGTACTTC.

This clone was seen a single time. CDR3 nucleotide sequence: TGTGCCAGCAGCCTCTCGGACAGGGCAGAGCAGTACTTC. Its protein is CASSLSDRAEQYF. J is TRBJ2-7 and V is TRBV3-1 (or the pseudogene TRBV3-2); 8 bases match TRBD1. Per germline, CDR1 LGHDT and CDR2 YNNKEL (reference sequence). Germline trimming cut 4 bases from V and 7 bases from J; bases unmatched to any gene: 6. The CDR3 is made up of 13 amino acids.

The CDR3 nucleotides read TGTGCCAGCATCCGGGGAGGGGTGAACACTGAAGCTTTCTTT. As protein: CASIRGGVNTEAFF. The chain joins TRBV5-5 to TRBJ1-1, with D perhaps matching TRBD1 (5 bases). This CDR3 comprises 14 residues. V lost 6 bases and J 0 bases, leaving 12 bases between the germline ends. Per the germline V gene, CDR1 is SGHKS and CDR2 is YYEKEE (reference sequence).

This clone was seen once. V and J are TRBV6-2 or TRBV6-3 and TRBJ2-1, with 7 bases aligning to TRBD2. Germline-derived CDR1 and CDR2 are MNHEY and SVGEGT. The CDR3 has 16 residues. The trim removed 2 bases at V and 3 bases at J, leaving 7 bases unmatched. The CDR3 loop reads CASSYPPGGVYNEQFF. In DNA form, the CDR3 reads TGTGCCAGCAGTTACCCTCCTGGGGGGGTCTACAATGAGCAGTTCTTC.

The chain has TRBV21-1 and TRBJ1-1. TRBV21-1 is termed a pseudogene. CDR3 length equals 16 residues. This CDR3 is CASSRGASGMNTEAFF. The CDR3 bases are TGTGCCAGCAGCAGGGGTGCCAGCGGGATGAACACTGAAGCTTTCTTT.

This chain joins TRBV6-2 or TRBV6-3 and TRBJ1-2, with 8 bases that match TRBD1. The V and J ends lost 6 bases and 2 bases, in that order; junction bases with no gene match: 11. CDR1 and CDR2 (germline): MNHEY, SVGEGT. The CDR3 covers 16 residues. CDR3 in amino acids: CASSRGPLQENYGYTF. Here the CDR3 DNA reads TGTGCCAGCAGCAGGGGGCCTTTACAGGAGAACTATGGCTACACCTTC.

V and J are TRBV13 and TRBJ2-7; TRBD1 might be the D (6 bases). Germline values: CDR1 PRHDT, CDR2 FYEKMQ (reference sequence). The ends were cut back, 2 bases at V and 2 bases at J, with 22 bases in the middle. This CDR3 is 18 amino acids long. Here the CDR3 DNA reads TGTGCCAGCAGCTTAAGGGGTCAGGGGTGGGAGCGAACCTACGAGCAGTACTTC. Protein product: CASSLRGQGWERTYEQYF.

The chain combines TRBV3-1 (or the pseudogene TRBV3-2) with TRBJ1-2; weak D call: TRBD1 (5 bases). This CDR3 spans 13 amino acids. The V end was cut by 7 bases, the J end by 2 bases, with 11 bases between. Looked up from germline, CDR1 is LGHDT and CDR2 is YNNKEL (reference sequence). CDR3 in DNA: TGTGCCAGCACCGGACACAAAAACTATGGCTACACCTTC. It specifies CASTGHKNYGYTF.

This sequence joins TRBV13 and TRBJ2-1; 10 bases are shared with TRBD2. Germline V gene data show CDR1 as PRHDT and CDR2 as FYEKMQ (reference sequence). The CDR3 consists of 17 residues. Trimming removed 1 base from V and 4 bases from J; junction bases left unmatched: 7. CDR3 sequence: CASSLEALAGVYNEQFF. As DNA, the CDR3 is TGTGCCAGCAGCTTAGAGGCCCTAGCGGGAGTGTACAATGAGCAGTTCTTC.

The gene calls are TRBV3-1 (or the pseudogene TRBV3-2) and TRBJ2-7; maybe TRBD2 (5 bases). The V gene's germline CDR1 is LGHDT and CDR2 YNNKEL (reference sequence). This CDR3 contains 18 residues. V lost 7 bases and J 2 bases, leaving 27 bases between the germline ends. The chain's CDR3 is CASNLHLSGRTGTYEQYF. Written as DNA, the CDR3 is TGTGCCAGCAACCTCCACCTAAGCGGCAGAACGGGTACCTACGAGCAGTACTTC.

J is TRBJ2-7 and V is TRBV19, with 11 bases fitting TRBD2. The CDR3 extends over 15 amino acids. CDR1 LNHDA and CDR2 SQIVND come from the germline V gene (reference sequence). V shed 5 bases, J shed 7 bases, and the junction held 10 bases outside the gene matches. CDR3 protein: CASSLSGGAFREQYF. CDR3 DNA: TGTGCCAGTAGTCTTAGCGGGGGGGCCTTTCGGGAGCAGTACTTC.

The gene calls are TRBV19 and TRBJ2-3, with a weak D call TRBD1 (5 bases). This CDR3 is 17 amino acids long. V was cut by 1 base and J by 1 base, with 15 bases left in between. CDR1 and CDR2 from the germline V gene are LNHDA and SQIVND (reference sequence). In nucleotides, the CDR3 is TGTGCCAGTAGTATAGGCAGGCAGGGAAGGCGCACAGATACGCAGTATTTT. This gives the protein CASSIGRQGRRTDTQYF.

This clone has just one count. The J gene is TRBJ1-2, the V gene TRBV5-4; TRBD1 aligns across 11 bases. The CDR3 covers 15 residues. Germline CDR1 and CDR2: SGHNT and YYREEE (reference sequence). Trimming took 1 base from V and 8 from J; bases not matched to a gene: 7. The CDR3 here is CASSLRWTGGLGYTF. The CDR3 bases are TGTGCCAGCAGCTTGAGGTGGACAGGGGGCTTAGGCTACACCTTC.

The CDR3 DNA reads TGCGCCAGCAGCTTGGAACCGGGCCCGGGGGGCTACACCTTC. Translation: CASSLEPGPGGYTF. The chain recombines TRBV5-1 with TRBJ1-2; D is unresolved. The ends were cut back, 0 bases at V and 8 bases at J, with 14 bases in the middle. This CDR3 is built from 14 residues. In germline, CDR1 is SGHRS, CDR2 YFSETQ.

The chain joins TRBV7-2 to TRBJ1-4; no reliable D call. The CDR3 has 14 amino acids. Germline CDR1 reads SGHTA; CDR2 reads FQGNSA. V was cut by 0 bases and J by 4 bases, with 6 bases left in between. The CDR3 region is CASSLASLNEKLFF. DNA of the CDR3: TGTGCCAGCAGCTTAGCGAGTCTTAATGAAAAACTGTTTTTT.

CDR3 bases: TGTGCCAGCAGTGCCGCCCTACTAGCGGGAGTGACCTACGAGCAGTACTTC. It encodes CASSAALLAGVTYEQYF. The V call is TRBV6-1, the J call TRBJ2-7; 11 bases are shared with TRBD2. V was clipped by 4 bases and J by 2 bases; unmatched bases: 10. Germline-derived CDR1 and CDR2 are MNHNS and SASEGT. The CDR3 sequence is 17 residues long.

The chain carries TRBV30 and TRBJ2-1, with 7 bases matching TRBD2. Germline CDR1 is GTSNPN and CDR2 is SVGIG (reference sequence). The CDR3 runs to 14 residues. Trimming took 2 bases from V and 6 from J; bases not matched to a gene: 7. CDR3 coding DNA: TGTGCCTGGAGTCCCCTCGGGGGGAGCAATGAGCAGTTCTTC. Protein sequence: CAWSPLGGSNEQFF.

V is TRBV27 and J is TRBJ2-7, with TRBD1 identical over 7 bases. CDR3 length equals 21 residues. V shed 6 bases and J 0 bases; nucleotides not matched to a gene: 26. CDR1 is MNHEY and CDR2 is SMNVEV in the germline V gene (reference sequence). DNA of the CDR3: TGTGCCAGCAGCCGAGGGAACAGGGGAAAGGGAGACTCTCGCAGCTCCTACGAGCAGTACTTC. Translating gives CASSRGNRGKGDSRSSYEQYF.

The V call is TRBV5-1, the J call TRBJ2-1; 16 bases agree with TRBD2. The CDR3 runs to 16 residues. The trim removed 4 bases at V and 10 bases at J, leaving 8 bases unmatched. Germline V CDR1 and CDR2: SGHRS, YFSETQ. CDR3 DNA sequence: TGCGCCAGCAGCGCCGCCGGGACTAGCGGGGGGGGCGAGCAGTTCTTC. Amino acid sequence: CASSAAGTSGGGEQFF.